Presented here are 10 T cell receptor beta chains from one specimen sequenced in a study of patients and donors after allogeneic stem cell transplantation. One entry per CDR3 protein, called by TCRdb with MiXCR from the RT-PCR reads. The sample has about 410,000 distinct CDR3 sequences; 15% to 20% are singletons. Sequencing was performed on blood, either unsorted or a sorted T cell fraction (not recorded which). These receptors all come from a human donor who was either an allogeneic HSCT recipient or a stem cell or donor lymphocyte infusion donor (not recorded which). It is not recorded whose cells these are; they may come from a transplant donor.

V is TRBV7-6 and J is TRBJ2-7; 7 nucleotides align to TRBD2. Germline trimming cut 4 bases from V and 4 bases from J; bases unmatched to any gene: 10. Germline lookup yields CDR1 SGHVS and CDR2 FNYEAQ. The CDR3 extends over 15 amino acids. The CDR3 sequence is CASSSLSERGYEQYF. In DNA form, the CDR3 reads TGTGCCAGCAGCTCATTGAGCGAGCGGGGTTACGAGCAGTACTTC.

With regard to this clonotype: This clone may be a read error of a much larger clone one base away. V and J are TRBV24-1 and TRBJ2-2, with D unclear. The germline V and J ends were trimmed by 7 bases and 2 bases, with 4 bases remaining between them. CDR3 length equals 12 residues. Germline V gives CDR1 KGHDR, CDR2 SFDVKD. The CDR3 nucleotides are TGTGCCACCAGCTTAAACACCGGGGAGCTGTTTTTT. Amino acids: CATSLNTGELFF.

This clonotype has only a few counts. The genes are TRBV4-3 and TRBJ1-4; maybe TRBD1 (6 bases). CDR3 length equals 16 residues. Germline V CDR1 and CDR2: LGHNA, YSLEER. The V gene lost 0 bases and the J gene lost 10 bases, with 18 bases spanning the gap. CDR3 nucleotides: TGCGCCAGCAGCCAAGATCTCAGGAGGACAGCAGGAAAACTGTTTTTT. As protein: CASSQDLRRTAGKLFF.

CDR3 in DNA: TGTGCCTGGATTTCCGGGACCGGGGAGCTGTTTTTT. Amino acid sequence: CAWISGTGELFF. This sequence joins TRBV30 and TRBJ2-2; D unresolved. Trimming left V 4 bases short and J 5 bases short, with 8 bases between. The germline gives CDR1 GTSNPN, CDR2 SVGIG (reference sequence). This CDR3 has 12 residues.

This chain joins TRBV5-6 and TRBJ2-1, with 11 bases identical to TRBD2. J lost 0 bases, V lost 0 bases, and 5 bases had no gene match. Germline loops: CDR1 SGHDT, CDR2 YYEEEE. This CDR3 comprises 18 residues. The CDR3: CASSLVVAGGSSYNEQFF. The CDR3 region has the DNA TGTGCCAGCAGCTTGGTGGTAGCGGGAGGGAGCTCCTACAATGAGCAGTTCTTC.

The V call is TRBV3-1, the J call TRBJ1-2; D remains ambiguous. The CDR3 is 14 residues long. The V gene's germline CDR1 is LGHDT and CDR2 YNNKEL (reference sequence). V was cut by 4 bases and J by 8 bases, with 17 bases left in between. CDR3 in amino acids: CASSPSRLHGGYTF. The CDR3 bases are TGTGCCAGCAGCCCCTCCAGACTGCATGGCGGCTACACCTTC.

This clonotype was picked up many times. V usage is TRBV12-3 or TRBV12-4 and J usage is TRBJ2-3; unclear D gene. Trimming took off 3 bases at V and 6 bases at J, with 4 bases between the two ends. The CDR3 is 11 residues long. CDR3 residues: CASSFGDTQYF. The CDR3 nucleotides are TGTGCCAGCAGTTTCGGGGATACGCAGTATTTT.

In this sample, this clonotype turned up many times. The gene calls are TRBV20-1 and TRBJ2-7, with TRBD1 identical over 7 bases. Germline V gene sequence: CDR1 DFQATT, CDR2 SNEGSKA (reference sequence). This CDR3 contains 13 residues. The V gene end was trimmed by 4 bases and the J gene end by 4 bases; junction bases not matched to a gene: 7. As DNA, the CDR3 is TGCAGTGCTACGACAGGGAGCCGTTACGAGCAGTACTTC. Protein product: CSATTGSRYEQYF.

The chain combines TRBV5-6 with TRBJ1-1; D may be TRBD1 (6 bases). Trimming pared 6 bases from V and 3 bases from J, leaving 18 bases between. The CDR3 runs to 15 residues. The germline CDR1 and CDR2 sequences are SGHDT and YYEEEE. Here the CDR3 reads CASTPRGARYTEAFF. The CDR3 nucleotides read TGTGCCAGCACCCCCCGGGGGGCTCGTTACACTGAAGCTTTCTTT.

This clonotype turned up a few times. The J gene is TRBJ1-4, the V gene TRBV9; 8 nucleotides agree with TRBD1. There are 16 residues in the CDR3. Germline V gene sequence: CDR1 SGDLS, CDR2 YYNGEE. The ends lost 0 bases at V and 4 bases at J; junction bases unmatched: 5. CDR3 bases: TGTGCCAGCAGCGTAGGAGGGGGGACAGGTAATGAAAAACTGTTTTTT. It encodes CASSVGGGTGNEKLFF.